These 29 T cell receptor beta chains originate from one sample sequenced in a study of blood T cell repertoires in COVID-19. TCRdb's copy holds only in-frame clones and misses some; the assay was immunoSEQ multiplex PCR. This table holds around 250,000 clones, about nine tenths found once. The sequenced sample consisted of peripheral blood. These TCRs come from a woman between 35 and 50 years old who had recovered from COVID-19.

The chain is built from TRBV6-6 and TRBJ2-1, with 8 bases identical to TRBD2. After removal of 10 bases from V and 5 bases from J, the junction contained 13 bases not matched to a gene. This CDR3 comprises 15 residues. Germline-derived CDR1 and CDR2 are MNHNY and SVGAGI (reference sequence). The CDR3 is CATRPTGLVNNEQFF. The CDR3 region has the DNA TGTGCCACCCGACCGACGGGACTAGTCAACAATGAGCAGTTCTTC.

The rearrangement links TRBV2 to TRBJ1-5; 7 bases are shared with TRBD1. Germline V gives CDR1 SNHLY, CDR2 FYNNEI. V gave up 6 bases and J gave up 3 bases; unmatched junction bases: 5. This CDR3 region has 14 residues. The CDR3 protein is CASRDGTVNQPQHF. In DNA, the CDR3 is TGTGCCAGCAGGGATGGGACAGTCAATCAGCCCCAGCATTTT.

The chain couples TRBV7-9 to TRBJ2-7; TRBD1 matches at 10 bases. Germline CDR1 is SEHNR and CDR2 is FQNEAQ (reference sequence). The CDR3 contains 14 residues. V was clipped by 2 bases and J by 3 bases; unmatched bases: 1. The CDR3 reads CASSLWDRGYEQYF. CDR3 in DNA: TGTGCCAGCAGCTTATGGGACAGGGGCTACGAGCAGTACTTC. Supplemented by reference TRBV7-9 and TRBJ2-7, the full variable domain reads DTGVSQNPRHKITKRGQNVTFRCDPISEHNRLYWYRQTLGQGPEFLTYFQNEAQLEKSRLLSDRFSAERPKGSFSTLEIQRTEQGDSAMYLCASSLWDRGYEQYFGPGTRLTVT.

This clone has a single count. This sequence joins TRBV27 and TRBJ2-5, with 7 bases that match TRBD1. The ends lost 6 bases at V and 4 bases at J; junction bases unmatched: 2. Germline V gene lookup returns CDR1 MNHEY and CDR2 SMNVEV (reference sequence). This CDR3 contains 12 residues. CDR3 sequence: CASRNRGETQYF. CDR3 DNA sequence: TGTGCCAGCAGAAACAGGGGAGAGACCCAGTACTTC.

This clone came up once. V gene TRBV1 combines with J gene TRBJ2-7; no check of the table's D call, TRBD2, against the DNA was made. TRBV1 is flagged as a pseudogene. This CDR3 is built from 13 residues. CDR3: CTSSQDGTYEQYF. CDR3 DNA: TGCACCAGCAGCCAAGACGGGACCTACGAGCAGTACTTC.

This rearrangement joins TRBV5-8 to TRBJ2-5; TRBD2 might be the D (6 bases). This CDR3 is 15 amino acids long. Germline assignment: CDR1 SGHTS and CDR2 YDEGEE. Trimming stripped 3 bases from V and 2 bases from J, with 14 bases between. The CDR3, as DNA: TGTGCCAGCAGCTCCGGGACTGGGGGGCAAGAGACCCAGTACTTC. Its translation is CASSSGTGGQETQYF.

The chain employs TRBV11-1 and TRBJ2-1; 9 bases are shared with TRBD2. The J segment lost 8 bases and the V segment lost 1 base, leaving 9 bases of the junction unmatched. The CDR3 has 16 residues. Germline assignment: CDR1 SGHAT and CDR2 FQDESV (reference sequence). This chain's CDR3 is CASSLGASGDWDEQFF. Written as DNA, the CDR3 is TGTGCCAGCAGCTTAGGAGCTAGCGGGGACTGGGATGAGCAGTTCTTC.

The chain couples TRBV24-1 to TRBJ1-5, with TRBD1 matching 7 bases. Germline loops: CDR1 KGHDR, CDR2 SFDVKD. V was pared by 3 bases and J by 4 bases, with 8 bases of the junction left unmatched. The CDR3 consists of 16 residues. The CDR3 region has the DNA TGTGCCACCAGTGATGACAGACAGGGTTGGAATCAGCCCCAGCATTTT. It encodes CATSDDRQGWNQPQHF.

The genes are TRBV11-3 and TRBJ2-1, with 8 bases lining up with TRBD2. The V gene end was trimmed by 2 bases and the J gene end by 9 bases; junction bases not matched to a gene: 12. Germline lookup yields CDR1 SGHNT and CDR2 YENEEA. The CDR3 totals 16 residues. CDR3 coding DNA: TGTGCCAGCAGCTTAATGTCTAGCGGGTCTGGGGGTGAGCAGTTCTTC. This sequence encodes CASSLMSSGSGGEQFF.

This chain uses TRBV10-3 with TRBJ2-2; 7 bases map to TRBD2. The germline V gene has CDR1 ENHRY and CDR2 SYGVKD. This CDR3 region has 15 residues. Germline trimming cut 3 bases from V and 0 bases from J; bases unmatched to any gene: 1. CDR3 DNA: TGTGCCATCAGTGATGCGGGAGCGAACACCGGGGAGCTGTTTTTT. It yields the protein CAISDAGANTGELFF.

The chain couples TRBV5-1 to TRBJ2-3, with 7 bases lining up with TRBD2. CDR3 length: 18 residues. Germline trimming cut 0 bases from V and 0 bases from J; bases unmatched to any gene: 10. Germline assignment: CDR1 SGHRS and CDR2 YFSETQ. The CDR3 region has the DNA TGCGCCAGCAGCTTGGCGGCTAGCGGAGACGTTAGCACAGATACGCAGTATTTT. Translated: CASSLAASGDVSTDTQYF.

The chain joins TRBV4-2 to TRBJ2-2; 9 bases map to TRBD2. Trimming removed 6 bases from V and 0 bases from J; junction bases left unmatched: 2. The CDR3 contains 15 residues. From germline, CDR1 is LGHNA and CDR2 YNFKEQ. CDR3 DNA sequence: TGTGCCAGCAGGGCGGGAGGGGCGAACACCGGGGAGCTGTTTTTT. Amino acids: CASRAGGANTGELFF.

The chain carries TRBV24-1 and TRBJ2-1, with D possibly matching TRBD2 (5 bases). Germline CDR1 KGHDR, CDR2 SFDVKD. There are 15 residues in the CDR3. With 0 bases removed from V and 5 bases from J, the gap between germline ends came to 10 bases. CDR3: CATSDLSGRHNEQFF. CDR3 DNA sequence: TGTGCCACCAGTGATTTGTCGGGGAGACACAATGAGCAGTTCTTC.

The gene calls are TRBV7-3 and TRBJ2-3; 11 bases are shared with TRBD2. The germline V gene encodes CDR1 SGHTA and CDR2 FQGTGA. V was pared by 5 bases and J by 4 bases, with 5 bases of the junction left unmatched. CDR3 length equals 15 residues. The CDR3 is CASSPTSGRADTQYF. CDR3 DNA sequence: TGTGCCAGCAGCCCTACTAGCGGGAGAGCAGATACGCAGTATTTT.

The chain couples TRBV27 to TRBJ1-1; D is possibly TRBD1 (5 bases). The CDR3 consists of 14 residues. Germline assignment: CDR1 MNHEY and CDR2 SMNVEV (reference sequence). Trimming left V 6 bases short and J 2 bases short, with 13 bases between. CDR3 nucleotide sequence: TGTGCCAGCAGAGACCCCGGGGGAAACACTGAAGCTTTCTTT. Its translation: CASRDPGGNTEAFF.

J is TRBJ2-7 and V is TRBV7-5; the D segment call TRBD2 is taken from the table without a DNA check. TRBV7-5 is a recognized pseudogene. CDR3 length: 15 residues. DNA for the CDR3: TGTGTCAGAAGCTTAAGGAGGGGCCCGGGCTACGAGCAGTACTTC. This gives the protein CVRSLRRGPGYEQYF.

This chain connects TRBV2 to TRBJ2-3; 7 bases are shared with TRBD2. This CDR3 is built from 15 residues. Germline loops: CDR1 SNHLY, CDR2 FYNNEI. Trimming took 2 bases from V and 6 from J; bases not matched to a gene: 8. The CDR3 DNA is TGTGCCAGCAGTGAATCTGGGAGGGGCCCGGATACGCAGTATTTT. Protein sequence: CASSESGRGPDTQYF.

The rearrangement joins TRBV9 to TRBJ2-1, with 8 positions matching TRBD2. The V gene end was trimmed by 0 bases and the J gene end by 7 bases; junction bases not matched to a gene: 6. CDR1 and CDR2 (germline): SGDLS, YYNGEE. The CDR3 totals 15 residues. CDR3 in amino acids: CASSVAGLAGNEQFF. The CDR3 DNA reads as TGTGCCAGCAGCGTAGCCGGGCTAGCGGGTAATGAGCAGTTCTTC.

V usage is TRBV3-1 (or the pseudogene TRBV3-2) and J usage is TRBJ1-6, with 9 bases fitting TRBD1. Germline trimming cut 1 base from V and 10 bases from J; bases unmatched to any gene: 5. CDR3 length: 15 amino acids. Germline V gene data show CDR1 as LGHDT and CDR2 as YNNKEL (reference sequence). This CDR3 reads CASSQGDREWSPLHF. In nucleotides, the CDR3 is TGTGCCAGCAGCCAAGGGGACAGGGAGTGGTCACCCCTCCACTTT.

The rearrangement joins TRBV3-1 (or the pseudogene TRBV3-2) to TRBJ2-7, with a possible D match to TRBD1 (6 bases). V was clipped by 2 bases and J by 6 bases, with 11 bases between them. The CDR3 is 13 amino acids. Germline lookup yields CDR1 LGHDT and CDR2 YNNKEL (reference sequence). The CDR3 is CASSQRQDSEQYF. In nucleotides, the CDR3 is TGTGCCAGCAGCCAAAGACAGGATTCCGAGCAGTACTTC.

CDR3 residues: CASSREQGAYYGYTF. CDR3 bases: TGTGCCAGCAGCCGAGAACAGGGGGCGTACTATGGCTACACCTTC. The chain has TRBV14 and TRBJ1-2; 9 bases match TRBD1. CDR3 size: 15 residues. After removal of 4 bases from V and 3 bases from J, the junction contained 6 bases not matched to a gene. CDR1 and CDR2 from the germline V gene are SGHDN and FVKESK.

The chain couples TRBV11-2 to TRBJ2-5; D is possibly TRBD2 (5 bases). V was trimmed by 3 bases and J by 1 base, leaving 12 bases between them. The germline V gene has CDR1 SGHAT and CDR2 FQNNGV. CDR3 length: 15 amino acids. Here the CDR3 DNA reads TGTGCCAGCAGCTTTATTTCCGGAGGCCAAGAGACCCAGTACTTC. Translation gives CASSFISGGQETQYF.

This clone was counted only a few times. The genes are TRBV6-1 and TRBJ1-5; D is possibly TRBD1 (5 bases). The CDR3 totals 16 residues. Germline V gene data show CDR1 as MNHNS and CDR2 as SASEGT. The ends were cut back, 3 bases at V and 6 bases at J, with 18 bases in the middle. This CDR3 reads CASSDFGGPGLQPQHF. The CDR3 nucleotides are TGTGCCAGCAGTGATTTCGGGGGTCCAGGTCTTCAGCCCCAGCATTTT.

The chain employs TRBV14 and TRBJ1-1; 8 nucleotides match TRBD1. CDR3 length: 15 residues. Germline assignment: CDR1 SGHDN and CDR2 FVKESK. V gave up 0 bases and J gave up 6 bases; unmatched junction bases: 6. The CDR3 nucleotides read TGTGCCAGCAGCCAAGACGGACAGGGACGGGCTGAAGCTTTCTTT. Translated, it gives CASSQDGQGRAEAFF.

The chain recombines TRBV5-1 with TRBJ2-1; 14 nucleotides align to TRBD2. The ends lost 5 bases at V and 8 bases at J; junction bases unmatched: 6. Germline-derived CDR1 and CDR2 are SGHRS and YFSETQ. The CDR3 has 15 amino acids. CDR3 region: CASRAGLAGVDEQFF. The CDR3, as DNA: TGCGCCAGCAGGGCGGGACTAGCGGGAGTCGATGAGCAGTTCTTC.

The genes are TRBV6-2 or TRBV6-3 and TRBJ1-1; weak D call: TRBD1 (5 bases). The V end lost 2 bases, the J end lost 5 bases, and 12 bases lay between the germline ends. The CDR3 extends over 14 amino acids. Looked up from germline, CDR1 is MNHEY and CDR2 is SVGEGT. The CDR3 coding sequence is TGTGCCAGCAGTTACCGGGGGAGTGAGACTGAAGCTTTCTTT. This codes for CASSYRGSETEAFF.

The chain couples TRBV19 to TRBJ2-7; 9 nucleotides align to TRBD1. In germline, CDR1 is LNHDA, CDR2 SQIVND (reference sequence). The CDR3 extends over 13 amino acids. With 6 bases clipped from V and 6 bases from J, the junction kept 6 bases outside the gene matches. The CDR3 DNA reads as TGTGCCAGTAGGAACCGGGACAGGGTCGAGCAGTACTTC. Amino acid sequence: CASRNRDRVEQYF.

The gene calls are TRBV5-6 and TRBJ2-3, with 13 bases that match TRBD2. Germline assignment: CDR1 SGHDT and CDR2 YYEEEE. The CDR3 loop spans 16 amino acids. The trim removed 0 bases at V and 3 bases at J, leaving 1 base unmatched. CDR3 bases: TGTGCCAGCAGCTTGGCACTAGCGGGAGGGACAGATACGCAGTATTTT. Protein product: CASSLALAGGTDTQYF.

This clone was found a few times. The chain is built from TRBV5-5 and TRBJ1-2, with 8 bases aligning to TRBD1. V was clipped by 4 bases and J by 3 bases; unmatched bases: 8. Germline CDR1 is SGHKS and CDR2 is YYEKEE (reference sequence). CDR3 size: 15 residues. The CDR3 here is CASSPAQGAYYGYTF. The DNA of the CDR3 is TGTGCCAGCAGCCCGGCCCAGGGGGCTTACTATGGCTACACCTTC.